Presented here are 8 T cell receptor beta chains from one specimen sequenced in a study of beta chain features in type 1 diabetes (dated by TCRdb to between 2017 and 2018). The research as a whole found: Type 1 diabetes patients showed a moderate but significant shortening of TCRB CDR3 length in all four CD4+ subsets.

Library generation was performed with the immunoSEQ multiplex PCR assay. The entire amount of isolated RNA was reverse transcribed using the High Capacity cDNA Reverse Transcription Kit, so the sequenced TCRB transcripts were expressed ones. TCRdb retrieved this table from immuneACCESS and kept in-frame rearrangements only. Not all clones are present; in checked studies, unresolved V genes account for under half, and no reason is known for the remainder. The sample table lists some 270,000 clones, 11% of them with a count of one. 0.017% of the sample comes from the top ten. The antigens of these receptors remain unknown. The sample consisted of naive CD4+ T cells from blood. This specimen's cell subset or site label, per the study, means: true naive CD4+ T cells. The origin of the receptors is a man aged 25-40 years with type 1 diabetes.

Written as DNA, the CDR3 is TGCGCCAGCAGCCCGGGACAGGGGCCCCCAGATACGCAGTATTTT. Protein sequence: CASSPGQGPPDTQYF. V and J are TRBV4-1 and TRBJ2-3, with TRBD1 matching 10 bases. The length of the CDR3 is 15 residues. Losses at the gene ends were 4 bases for V and 4 bases for J; bases not matched to a gene: 5. Germline CDR1 MGHRA, CDR2 YSYEKL.

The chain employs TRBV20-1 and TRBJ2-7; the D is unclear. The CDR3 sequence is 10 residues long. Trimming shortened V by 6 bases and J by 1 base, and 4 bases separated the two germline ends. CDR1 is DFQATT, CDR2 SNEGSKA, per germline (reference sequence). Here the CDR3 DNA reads TGCAGTGCCGGGTCCTACGAGCAGTACTTC. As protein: CSAGSYEQYF.

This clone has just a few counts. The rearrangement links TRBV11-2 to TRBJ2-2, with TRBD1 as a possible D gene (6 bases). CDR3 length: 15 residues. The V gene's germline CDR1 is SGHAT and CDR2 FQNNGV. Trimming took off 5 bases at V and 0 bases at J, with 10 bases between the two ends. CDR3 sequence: CASSGWTANTGELFF. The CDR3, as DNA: TGTGCCAGCAGCGGGTGGACAGCGAACACCGGGGAGCTGTTTTTT.

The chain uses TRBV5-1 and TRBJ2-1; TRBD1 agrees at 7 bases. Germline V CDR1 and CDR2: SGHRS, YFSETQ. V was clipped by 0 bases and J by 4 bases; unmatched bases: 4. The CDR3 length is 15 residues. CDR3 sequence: CASSLGQGFYNEQFF. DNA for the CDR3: TGCGCCAGCAGCTTGGGACAGGGTTTTTACAATGAGCAGTTCTTC.

As DNA, the CDR3 is TGTGCCAGCAGCCCACCCCTAGCGCTCAGCACAGATACGCAGTATTTT. Translating gives CASSPPLALSTDTQYF. The chain links TRBV7-9 to TRBJ2-3, with TRBD2 as a possible D gene (6 bases). V was shortened by 5 bases and J by 0 bases, with 15 bases between the two germline ends. Per germline, CDR1 SEHNR and CDR2 FQNEAQ (reference sequence). This CDR3 region has 16 residues.

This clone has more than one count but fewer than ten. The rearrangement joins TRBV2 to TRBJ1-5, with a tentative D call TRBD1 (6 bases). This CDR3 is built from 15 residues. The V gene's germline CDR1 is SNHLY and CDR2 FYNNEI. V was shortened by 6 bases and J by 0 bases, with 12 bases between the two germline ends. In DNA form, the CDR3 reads TGTGCCAGCAGGAGGACAGCTTATAGCAATCAGCCCCAGCATTTT. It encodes CASRRTAYSNQPQHF.

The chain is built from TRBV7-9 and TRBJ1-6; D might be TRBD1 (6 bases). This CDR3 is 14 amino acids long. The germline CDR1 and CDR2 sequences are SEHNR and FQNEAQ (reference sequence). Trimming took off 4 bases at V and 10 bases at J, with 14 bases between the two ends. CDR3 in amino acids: CASSSGVPGSPLHF. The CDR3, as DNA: TGTGCCAGCAGCTCAGGGGTTCCGGGGTCACCCCTCCACTTT.

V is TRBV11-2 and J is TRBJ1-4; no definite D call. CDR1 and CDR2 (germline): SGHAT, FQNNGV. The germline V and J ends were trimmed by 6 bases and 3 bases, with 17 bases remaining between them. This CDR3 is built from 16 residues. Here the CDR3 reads CASRKPPGRPNEKLFF. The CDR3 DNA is TGTGCCAGCAGAAAACCGCCGGGGAGACCTAATGAAAAACTGTTTTTT.